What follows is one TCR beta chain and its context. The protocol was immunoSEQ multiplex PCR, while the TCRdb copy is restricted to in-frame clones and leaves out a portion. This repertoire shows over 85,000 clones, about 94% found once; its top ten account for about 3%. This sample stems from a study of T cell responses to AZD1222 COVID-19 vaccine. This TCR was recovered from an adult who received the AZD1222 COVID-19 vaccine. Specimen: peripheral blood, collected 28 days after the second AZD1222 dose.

As DNA, the CDR3 is TGTGCCAGCAGCTCGAGCTCTAGCACAGATACGCAGTATTTT. Protein: CASSSSSSTDTQYF. V is TRBV5-4 and J is TRBJ2-3, with D uncertain. Between the trimmed V and J ends, which lost 3 bases and 0 bases, there was a span of 8 bases. This CDR3 is built from 14 residues. Germline V gives CDR1 SGHNT, CDR2 YYREEE (reference sequence). Combining the CDR3 with reference TRBV5-4 and TRBJ2-3 gives the whole variable domain ETGVTQSPTHLIKTRGQQVTLRCSSQSGHNTVSWYQQALGQGPQFIFQYYREEENGRGNFPPRFSGLQFPNYSSELNVNALELDDSALYLCASSSSSSTDTQYFGPGTRLTVL.